This TCR beta chain was obtained from a study of shared clonotypes between healthy human individuals. A note on this clone: What it recognizes is unknown.

Findings of the study overall: Researchers found naive subsets generally carried larger estimated richness than memory subsets. Clonotype sharing among donors, it was expected, would be affected by sequencing depth. The rarefaction results pointed to incomplete sorted-subset sequencing despite large depth.

The authors loaded about 0.2 ug DNA, tens of thousands of T cell genomes, into sorted-subset replicate PCRs. The assay was immunoSEQ multiplex PCR, and TCRdb's table has in-frame clones only and misses some. The sample comprises millions of clones, about 92% of which are singletons, and about 0.13% rests with the top ten. From germline, CDR1 is LNHDA and CDR2 SQIVND (reference sequence). With 6 bases removed from V and 4 bases from J, the gap between germline ends came to 10 bases. This CDR3 is 12 amino acids long. V is TRBV19 and J is TRBJ2-7; D ambiguous. Sample: naive CD4+ T cells sorted from blood. Subset noted: CD45RA+ positively selected. This clonotype originated in a man between 18 and 35 years old in good health. The CDR3 here is CASRGLGYEQYF. The DNA of the CDR3 is TGTGCCAGTAGAGGGCTTGGGTACGAGCAGTACTTC.